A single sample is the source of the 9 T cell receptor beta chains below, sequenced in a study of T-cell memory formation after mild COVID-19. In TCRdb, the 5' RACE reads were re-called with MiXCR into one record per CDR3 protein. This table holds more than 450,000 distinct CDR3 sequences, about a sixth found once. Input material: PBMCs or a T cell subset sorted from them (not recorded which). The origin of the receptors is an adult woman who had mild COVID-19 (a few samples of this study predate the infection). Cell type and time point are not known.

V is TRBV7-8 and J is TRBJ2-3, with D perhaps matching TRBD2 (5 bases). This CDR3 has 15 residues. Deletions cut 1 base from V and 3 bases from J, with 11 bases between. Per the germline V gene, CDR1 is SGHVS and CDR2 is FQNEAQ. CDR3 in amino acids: CASSLVPRATDTQYF. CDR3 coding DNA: TGTGCCAGCAGCTTAGTGCCGAGGGCGACAGATACGCAGTATTTT.

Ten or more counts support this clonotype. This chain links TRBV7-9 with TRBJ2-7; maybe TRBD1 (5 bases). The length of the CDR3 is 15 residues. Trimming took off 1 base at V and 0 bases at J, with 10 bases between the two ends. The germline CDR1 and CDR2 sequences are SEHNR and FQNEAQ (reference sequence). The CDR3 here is CASSLVGPASYEQYF. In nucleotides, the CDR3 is TGTGCCAGCAGCTTAGTGGGGCCGGCCTCCTACGAGCAGTACTTC. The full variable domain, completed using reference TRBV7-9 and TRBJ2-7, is DTGVSQNPRHKITKRGQNVTFRCDPISEHNRLYWYRQTLGQGPEFLTYFQNEAQLEKSRLLSDRFSAERPKGSFSTLEIQRTEQGDSAMYLCASSLVGPASYEQYFGPGTRLTVT.

This CDR3 reads CASSFRQGSSYNEQFF. CDR3 DNA sequence: TGTGCCAGTAGTTTCCGACAGGGGAGTTCCTACAATGAGCAGTTCTTC. The chain uses TRBV19 and TRBJ2-1, with TRBD1 matching 8 bases. The V segment lost 5 bases and the J segment 1 base; nucleotides outside the gene matches: 7. CDR3 length: 16 residues. The germline V gene encodes CDR1 LNHDA and CDR2 SQIVND (reference sequence).

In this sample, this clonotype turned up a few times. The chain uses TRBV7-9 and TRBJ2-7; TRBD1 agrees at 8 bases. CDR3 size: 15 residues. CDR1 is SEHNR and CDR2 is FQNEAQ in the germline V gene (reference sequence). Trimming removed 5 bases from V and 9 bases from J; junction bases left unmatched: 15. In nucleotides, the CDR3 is TGTGCCAGCAGCCCCCCCCCCGGAGGACAGGGAGGGCAGTACTTC. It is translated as CASSPPPGGQGGQYF.

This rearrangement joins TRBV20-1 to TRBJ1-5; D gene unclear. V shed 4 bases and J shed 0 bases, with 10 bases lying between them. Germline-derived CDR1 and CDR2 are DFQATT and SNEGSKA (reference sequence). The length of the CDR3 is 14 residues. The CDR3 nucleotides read TGCAGTGCTAAAAGGGAAAATAGCAATCAGCCCCAGCATTTT. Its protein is CSAKRENSNQPQHF.

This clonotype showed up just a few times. CDR3 in amino acids: CASSTQGRAFF. CDR3 sequence (DNA): TGTGCCAGTAGTACGCAAGGACGGGCTTTCTTT. The chain joins TRBV19 to TRBJ1-1; D not certain. The CDR3 covers 11 residues. Germline V lookup: CDR1 LNHDA, CDR2 SQIVND (reference sequence). V dropped 4 bases and J dropped 11 bases, with 11 bases sitting between them.

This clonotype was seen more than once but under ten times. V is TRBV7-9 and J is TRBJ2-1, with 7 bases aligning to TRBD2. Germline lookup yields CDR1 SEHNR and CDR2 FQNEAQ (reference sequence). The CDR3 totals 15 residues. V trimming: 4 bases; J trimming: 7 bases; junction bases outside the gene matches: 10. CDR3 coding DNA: TGTGCCAGCAGCTCCCCGGCAGCGGGGAAGAATGAGCAGTTCTTC. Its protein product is CASSSPAAGKNEQFF.

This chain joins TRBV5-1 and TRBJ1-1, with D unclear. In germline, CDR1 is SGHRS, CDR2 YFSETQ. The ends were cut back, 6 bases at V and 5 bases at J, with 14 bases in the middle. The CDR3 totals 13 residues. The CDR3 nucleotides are TGCGCCAGCACAGGAGAGTTAAGGACTGAAGCTTTCTTT. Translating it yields CASTGELRTEAFF.

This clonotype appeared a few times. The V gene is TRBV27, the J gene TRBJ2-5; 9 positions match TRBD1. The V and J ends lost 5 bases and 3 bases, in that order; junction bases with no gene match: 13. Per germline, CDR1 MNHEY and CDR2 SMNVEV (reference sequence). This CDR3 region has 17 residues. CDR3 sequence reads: CASSTRAGGQGKETQYF. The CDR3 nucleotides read TGTGCCAGCAGTACCCGTGCTGGGGGACAGGGAAAAGAGACCCAGTACTTC.